This T cell receptor (beta chain) was sequenced in a study of T cell responses to AZD1222 COVID-19 vaccine. Study findings and constraints: Spike-wide coverage was observed for vaccine-associated CD4 TCRs, with dominant responses at 160-218 and 743-854. Only after the peak T cell response were repertoires sampled. As reported, nearly half of all spike-specific TCRs target variant regions that are unmutated. Among AZD1222 vaccinees, only 5 to 7 were seropositive at baseline.

This clone was observed a handful of times. The antigen is not known. Here immunoSEQ multiplex PCR was the method, and the copy in TCRdb shows in-frame clones only, minus some. The sample includes about 110,000 clones, approximately 84% of them seen just once. The CDR3 totals 16 residues. V lost 2 bases to trimming and J lost 4 bases; unmatched junction nucleotides: 6. Per the germline V gene, CDR1 is MNHEY and CDR2 is SVGAGI. This specimen consisted of peripheral blood, obtained on day 0 of AZD1222 vaccination. V and J are TRBV6-5 and TRBJ2-1, with 9 bases lining up with TRBD2. The sequence came from an adult in good health. In DNA, the CDR3 is TGTGCCAGCAGTTACGACTGGACTAGCGAATACAATGAGCAGTTCTTC. Its translation is CASSYDWTSEYNEQFF.